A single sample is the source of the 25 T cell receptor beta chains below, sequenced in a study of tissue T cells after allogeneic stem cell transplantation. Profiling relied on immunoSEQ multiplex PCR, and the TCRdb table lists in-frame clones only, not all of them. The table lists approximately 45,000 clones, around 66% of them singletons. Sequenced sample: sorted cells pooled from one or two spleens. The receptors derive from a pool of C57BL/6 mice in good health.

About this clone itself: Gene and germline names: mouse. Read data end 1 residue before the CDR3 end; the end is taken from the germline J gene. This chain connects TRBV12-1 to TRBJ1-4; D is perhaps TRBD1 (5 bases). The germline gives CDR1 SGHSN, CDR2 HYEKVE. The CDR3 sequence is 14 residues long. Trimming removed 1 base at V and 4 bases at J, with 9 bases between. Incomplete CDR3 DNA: TGTGCCAGCTCTCTTGCGGGGGACAACGAAAGATTATTT. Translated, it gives CASSLAGDNERLF. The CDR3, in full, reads CASSLAGDNERLFF.

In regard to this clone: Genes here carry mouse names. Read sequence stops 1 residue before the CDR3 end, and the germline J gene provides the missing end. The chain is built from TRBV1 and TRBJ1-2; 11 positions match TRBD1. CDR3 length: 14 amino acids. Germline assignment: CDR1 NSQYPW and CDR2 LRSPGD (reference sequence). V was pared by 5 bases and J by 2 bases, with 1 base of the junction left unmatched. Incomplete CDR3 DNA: TGCACCTGCAGTCGGGACAGGGGGAACTCCGACTACACC. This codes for CTCSRDRGNSDYT. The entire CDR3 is CTCSRDRGNSDYTF.

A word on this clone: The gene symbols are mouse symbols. CDR3 sequence reads: CASSLRWGVYEQYF. The CDR3 bases that were read are TGTGCCAGCAGCTTAAGGTGGGGGGTCTATGAACAGTAC. The V gene is TRBV3, the J gene TRBJ2-7, with TRBD2 matching over 7 bases. The read terminates 1 residue before the CDR3 end, so the remaining end is supplied by the germline J gene. The CDR3 runs to 14 residues. In germline, CDR1 is SNHLY, CDR2 FYNGKV (reference sequence). The ends lost 2 bases at V and 3 bases at J; junction bases unmatched: 4.

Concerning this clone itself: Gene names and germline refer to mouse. Incomplete CDR3 DNA: TGTGCCAGCTCTCCTAGGACAGGGAACACCTTGTAC. It is translated as CASSPRTGNTLY. In full, the CDR3 reads CASSPRTGNTLYF. The chain has TRBV12-1 and TRBJ2-4, with 8 bases identical to TRBD1. The read terminates 1 residue before the CDR3 end, so the remaining end is supplied by the germline J gene. Germline values: CDR1 SGHSN, CDR2 HYEKVE. CDR3 length: 13 amino acids. The trim removed 2 bases at V and 6 bases at J, leaving 3 bases unmatched.

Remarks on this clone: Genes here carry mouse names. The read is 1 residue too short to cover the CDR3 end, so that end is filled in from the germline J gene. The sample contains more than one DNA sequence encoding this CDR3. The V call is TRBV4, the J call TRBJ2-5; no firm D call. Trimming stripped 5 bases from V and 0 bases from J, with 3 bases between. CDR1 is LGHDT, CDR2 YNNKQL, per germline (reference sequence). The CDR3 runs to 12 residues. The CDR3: CASSPNQDTQYF. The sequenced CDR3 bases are TGTGCCAGCAGCCCGAACCAAGACACCCAGTAC.

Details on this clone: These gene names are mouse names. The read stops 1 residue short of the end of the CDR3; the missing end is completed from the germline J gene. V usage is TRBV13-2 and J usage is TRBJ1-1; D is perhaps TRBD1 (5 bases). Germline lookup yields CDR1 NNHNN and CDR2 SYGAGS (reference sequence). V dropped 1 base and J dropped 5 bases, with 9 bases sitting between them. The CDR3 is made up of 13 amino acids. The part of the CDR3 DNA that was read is TGTGCCAGCGGTGATATGGGGCGTACAGAAGTCTTC. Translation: CASGDMGRTEVF. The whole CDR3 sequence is CASGDMGRTEVFF.

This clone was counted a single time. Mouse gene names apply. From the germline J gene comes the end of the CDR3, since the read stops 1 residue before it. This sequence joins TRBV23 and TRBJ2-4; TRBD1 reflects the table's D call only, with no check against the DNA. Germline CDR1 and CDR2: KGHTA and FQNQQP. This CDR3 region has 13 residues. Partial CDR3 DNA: TGCTCCAGCAGCCCGACAGGGGAGAACACCTTGTAC. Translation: CSSSPTGENTLY. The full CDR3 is CSSSPTGENTLYF.

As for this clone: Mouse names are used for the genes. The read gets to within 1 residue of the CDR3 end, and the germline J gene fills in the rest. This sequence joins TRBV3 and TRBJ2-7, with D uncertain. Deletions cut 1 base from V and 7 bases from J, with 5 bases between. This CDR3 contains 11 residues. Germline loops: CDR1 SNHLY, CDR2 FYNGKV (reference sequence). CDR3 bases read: TGTGCCAGCAGCTTAGAGGAGGAACAGTAC. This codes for CASSLEEEQY. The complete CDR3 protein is CASSLEEEQYF.

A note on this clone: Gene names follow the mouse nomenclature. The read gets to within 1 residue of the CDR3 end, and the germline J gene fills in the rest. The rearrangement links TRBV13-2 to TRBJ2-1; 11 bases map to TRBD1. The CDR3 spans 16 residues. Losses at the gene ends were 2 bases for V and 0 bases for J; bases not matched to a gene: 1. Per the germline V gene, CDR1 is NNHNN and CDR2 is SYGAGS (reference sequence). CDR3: CASGEGQGDNYAEQFF. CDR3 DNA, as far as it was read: TGTGCCAGCGGTGAGGGACAGGGGGATAACTATGCTGAGCAGTTC.

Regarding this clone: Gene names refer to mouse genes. CDR3 protein: CASSHCRGNGKTLYF. The DNA read from the CDR3 is TGTGCCAGCAGTCACTGCAGGGGGAATGGGAAAACGCTCTAT. This rearrangement joins TRBV26 to TRBJ1-3; 7 nucleotides match TRBD1. The read is 1 residue too short to cover the CDR3 end, so that end is filled in from the germline J gene. The CDR3 has 15 residues. From germline, CDR1 is KGHPV and CDR2 FQNQEV (reference sequence). V was clipped by 4 bases and J by 10 bases; unmatched bases: 13. Combining the CDR3 with reference TRBV26 and TRBJ1-3 gives the whole variable domain NSKVIQTPRYLVKGQGQKAKMRCIPEKGHPVVFWYQQNKNNEFKFLINFQNQEVLQQIDMTEKRFSAECPSNSPCSLEIQSSEAGDSALYLCASSHCRGNGKTLYFGEGSRLIVV.

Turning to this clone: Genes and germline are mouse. CDR3 sequence reads: CASASGTGGAGQLYF. The CDR3 DNA, read in part, is TGTGCCAGCGCCTCCGGGACAGGGGGCGCCGGGCAGCTCTAC. The chain joins TRBV13-2 to TRBJ2-2; 12 nucleotides match TRBD1. From the germline J gene comes the end of the CDR3, since the read stops 1 residue before it. The V segment lost 6 bases and the J segment 6 bases; nucleotides outside the gene matches: 6. This CDR3 spans 15 amino acids. Germline assignment: CDR1 NNHNN and CDR2 SYGAGS (reference sequence).

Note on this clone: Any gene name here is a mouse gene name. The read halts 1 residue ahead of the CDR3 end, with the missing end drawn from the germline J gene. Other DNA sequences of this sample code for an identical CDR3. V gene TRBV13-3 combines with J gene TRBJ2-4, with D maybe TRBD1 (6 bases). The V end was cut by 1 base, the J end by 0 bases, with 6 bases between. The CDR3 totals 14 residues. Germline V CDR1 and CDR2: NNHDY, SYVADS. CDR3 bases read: TGTGCCAGCAGTGATAGGGGGAGTCAAAACACCTTGTAC. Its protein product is CASSDRGSQNTLY. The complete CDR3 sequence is CASSDRGSQNTLYF. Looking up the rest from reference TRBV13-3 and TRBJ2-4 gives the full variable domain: EAAVTQSPRSKVAVTGGKVTLSCHQTNNHDYMYWYRQDTGHGLRLIHYSYVADSTEKGDIPDGYKASRPSQENFSLILELASLSQTAVYFCASSDRGSQNTLYFGAGTRLSVL.

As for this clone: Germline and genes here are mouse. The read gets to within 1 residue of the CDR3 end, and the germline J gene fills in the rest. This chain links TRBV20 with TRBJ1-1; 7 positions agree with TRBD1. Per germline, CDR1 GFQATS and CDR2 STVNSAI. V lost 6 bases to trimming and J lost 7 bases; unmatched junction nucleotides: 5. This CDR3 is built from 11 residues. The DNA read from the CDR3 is TGTGGTGCGGCCGGGACAGAAGAAGTCTTC. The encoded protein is CGAAGTEEVF. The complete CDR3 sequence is CGAAGTEEVFF.

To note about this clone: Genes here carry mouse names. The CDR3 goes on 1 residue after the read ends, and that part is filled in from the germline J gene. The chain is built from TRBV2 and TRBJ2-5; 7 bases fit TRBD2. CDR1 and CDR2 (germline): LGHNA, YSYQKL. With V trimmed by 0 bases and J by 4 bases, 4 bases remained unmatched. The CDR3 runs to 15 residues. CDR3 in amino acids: CASSQEGLGEDTQYF. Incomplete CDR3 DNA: TGTGCCAGCAGCCAAGAGGGCCTGGGGGAAGACACCCAGTAC. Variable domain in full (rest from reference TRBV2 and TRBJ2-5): DPKIIQKPKYLVAVTGSEKILICEQYLGHNAMYWYRQSAKKPLEFMFSYSYQKLMDNQTASSRFQPQSSKKNHLDLQITALKPDDSATYFCASSQEGLGEDTQYFGPGTRLLVL.

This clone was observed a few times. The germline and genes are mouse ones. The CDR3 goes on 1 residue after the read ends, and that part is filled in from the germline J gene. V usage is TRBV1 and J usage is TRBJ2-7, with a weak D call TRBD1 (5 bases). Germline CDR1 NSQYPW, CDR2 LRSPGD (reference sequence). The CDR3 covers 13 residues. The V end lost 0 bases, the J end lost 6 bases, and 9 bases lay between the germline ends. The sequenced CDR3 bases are TGCACCTGCAGTGCAGATGGCAGGGCTGAACAGTAC. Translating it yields CTCSADGRAEQY. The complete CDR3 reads CTCSADGRAEQYF.

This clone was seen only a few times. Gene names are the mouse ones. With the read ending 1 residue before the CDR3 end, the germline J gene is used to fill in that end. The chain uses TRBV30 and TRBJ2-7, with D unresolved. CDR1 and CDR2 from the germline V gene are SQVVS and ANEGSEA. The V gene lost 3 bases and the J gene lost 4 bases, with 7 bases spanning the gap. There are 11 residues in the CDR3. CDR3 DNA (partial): TGTAGTTCTAGCTGGCGATATGAACAGTAC. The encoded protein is CSSSWRYEQY. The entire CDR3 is CSSSWRYEQYF.

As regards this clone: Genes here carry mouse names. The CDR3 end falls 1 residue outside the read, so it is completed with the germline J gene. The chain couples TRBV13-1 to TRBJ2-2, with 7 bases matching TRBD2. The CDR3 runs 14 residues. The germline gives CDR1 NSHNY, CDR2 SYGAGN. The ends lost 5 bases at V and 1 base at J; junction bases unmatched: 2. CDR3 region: CASRTGLNTGQLYF. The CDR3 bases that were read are TGTGCCAGCAGGACTGGGCTAAACACCGGGCAGCTCTAC.

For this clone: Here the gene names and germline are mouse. The CDR3 loop reads CASSRPWGGYAEQFF. The DNA read from the CDR3 is TGTGCCAGCAGCCGCCCCTGGGGGGGCTATGCTGAGCAGTTC. This chain joins TRBV3 and TRBJ2-1; 9 nucleotides align to TRBD2. The read terminates 1 residue before the CDR3 end, so the remaining end is supplied by the germline J gene. Germline V CDR1 and CDR2: SNHLY, FYNGKV (reference sequence). This CDR3 region has 15 residues. Trimming took 5 bases from V and 3 from J; bases not matched to a gene: 5.

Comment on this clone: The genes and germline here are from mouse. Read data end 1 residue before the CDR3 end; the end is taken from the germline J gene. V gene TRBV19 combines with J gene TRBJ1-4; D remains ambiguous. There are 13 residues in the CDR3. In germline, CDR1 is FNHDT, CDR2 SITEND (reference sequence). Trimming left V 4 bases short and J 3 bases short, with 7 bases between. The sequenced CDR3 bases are TGTGCCAGCAGTTATGCACCCAACGAAAGATTATTT. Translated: CASSYAPNERLF. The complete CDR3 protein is CASSYAPNERLFF.

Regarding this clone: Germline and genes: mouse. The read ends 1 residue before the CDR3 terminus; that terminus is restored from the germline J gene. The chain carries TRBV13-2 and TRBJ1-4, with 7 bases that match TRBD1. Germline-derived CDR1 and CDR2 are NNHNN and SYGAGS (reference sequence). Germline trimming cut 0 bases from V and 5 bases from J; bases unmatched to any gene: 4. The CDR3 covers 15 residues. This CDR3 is CASGDAWDSNERLFF. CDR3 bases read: TGTGCCAGCGGTGATGCTTGGGACAGTAACGAAAGATTATTT.

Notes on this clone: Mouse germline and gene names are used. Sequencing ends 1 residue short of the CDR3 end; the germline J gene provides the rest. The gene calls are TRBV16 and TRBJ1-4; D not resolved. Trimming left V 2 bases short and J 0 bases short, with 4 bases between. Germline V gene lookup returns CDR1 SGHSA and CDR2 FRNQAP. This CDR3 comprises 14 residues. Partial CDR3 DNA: TGTGCAAGCAGCTTAAAAATTTCCAACGAAAGATTATTT. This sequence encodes CASSLKISNERLF. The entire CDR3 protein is CASSLKISNERLFF.

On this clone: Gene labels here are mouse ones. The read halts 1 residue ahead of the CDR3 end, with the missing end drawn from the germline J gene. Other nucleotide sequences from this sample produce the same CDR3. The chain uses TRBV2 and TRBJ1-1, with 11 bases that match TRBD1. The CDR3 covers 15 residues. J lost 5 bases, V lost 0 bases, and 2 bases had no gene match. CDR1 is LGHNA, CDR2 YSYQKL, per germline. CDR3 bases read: TGTGCCAGCAGCCAAGAGGGACAGGGGGGGACAGAAGTCTTC. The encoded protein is CASSQEGQGGTEVF. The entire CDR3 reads CASSQEGQGGTEVFF.

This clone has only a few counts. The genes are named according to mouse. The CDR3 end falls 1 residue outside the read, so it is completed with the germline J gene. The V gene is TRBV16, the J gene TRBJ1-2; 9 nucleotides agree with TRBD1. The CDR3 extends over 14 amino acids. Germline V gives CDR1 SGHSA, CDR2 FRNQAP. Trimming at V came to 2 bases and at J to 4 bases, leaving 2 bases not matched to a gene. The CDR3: CASSLTGGSSDYTF. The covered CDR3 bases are TGTGCAAGCAGCTTAACAGGGGGCTCCTCCGACTACACC.

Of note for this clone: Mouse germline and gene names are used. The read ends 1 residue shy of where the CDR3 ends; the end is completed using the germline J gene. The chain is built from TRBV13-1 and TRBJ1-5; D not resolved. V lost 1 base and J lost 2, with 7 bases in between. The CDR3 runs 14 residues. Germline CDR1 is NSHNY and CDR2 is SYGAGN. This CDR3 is CASSDTEYNQAPLF. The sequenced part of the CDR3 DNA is TGTGCCAGCAGTGATACGGAGTACAACCAGGCTCCGCTT.

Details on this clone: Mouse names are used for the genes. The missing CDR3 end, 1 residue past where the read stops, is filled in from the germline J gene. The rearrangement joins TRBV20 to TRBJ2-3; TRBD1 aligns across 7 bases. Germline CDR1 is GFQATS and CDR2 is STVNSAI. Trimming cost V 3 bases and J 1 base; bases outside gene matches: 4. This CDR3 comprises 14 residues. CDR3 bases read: TGTGGTGCTAGCCTAGGACAGGGTGCAGAAACGCTGTAT. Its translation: CGASLGQGAETLY. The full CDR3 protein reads CGASLGQGAETLYF. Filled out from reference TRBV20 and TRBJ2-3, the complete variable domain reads GALVYQYPRRTICKSGTSMRMECQAVGFQATSVAWYRQSPQKTFELIALSTVNSAIKYEQNFTQEKFPISHPNLSFSSMTVLNAYLEDRGLYLCGASLGQGAETLYFGSGTRLTVL.